This T cell receptor (beta chain) stems from a study of blood T cell repertoires in COVID-19. Study-wide background: T cells, B-cell-depleted T cells, or PBMCs provided the cDNA or gDNA that served as material.

The data were produced by immunoSEQ multiplex PCR, yet TCRdb's version contains in-frame clones alone and is incomplete. The sample holds 200,000 to 300,000 clones, approximately 83% seen once. This sequence was found in a man aged 25 to 40 who had recovered from COVID-19. Sequencing was carried out using peripheral blood.

The CDR3 sequence is CASSQRPYRDPEGFF. The DNA of the CDR3 is TGTGCCAGCAGCCAAAGGCCCTATCGGGACCCGGAGGGGTTTTTT. The V and J genes are TRBV14 and TRBJ1-4; maybe TRBD1 (5 bases). Germline V lookup: CDR1 SGHDN, CDR2 FVKESK. Trimming removed 2 bases at V and 16 bases at J, with 23 bases between. CDR3 size: 15 residues.